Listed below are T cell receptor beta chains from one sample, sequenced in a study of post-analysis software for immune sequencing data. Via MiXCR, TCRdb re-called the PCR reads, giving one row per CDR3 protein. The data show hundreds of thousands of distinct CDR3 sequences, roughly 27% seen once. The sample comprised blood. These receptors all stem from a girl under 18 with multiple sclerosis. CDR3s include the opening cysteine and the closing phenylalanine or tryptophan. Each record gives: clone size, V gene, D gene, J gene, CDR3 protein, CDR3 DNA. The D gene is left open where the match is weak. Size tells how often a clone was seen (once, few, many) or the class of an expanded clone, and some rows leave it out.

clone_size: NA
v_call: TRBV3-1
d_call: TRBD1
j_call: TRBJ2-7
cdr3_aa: CASSRDRGAPYEQYF
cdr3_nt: TGTGCCAGCAGCCGGGACAGGGGTGCTCCCTACGAGCAGTACTTC

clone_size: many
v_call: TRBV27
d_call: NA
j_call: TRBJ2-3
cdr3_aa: CASSFRAGTSTDTQYF
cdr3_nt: TGTGCCAGCAGTTTTCGGGCTGGCACTAGCACAGATACGCAGTATTTT

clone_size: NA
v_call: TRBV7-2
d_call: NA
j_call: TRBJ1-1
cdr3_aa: CASSLGGGGRIGTEAFF
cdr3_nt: TGTGCCAGCAGCTTAGGGGGCGGGGGGCGTATAGGCACTGAAGCTTTCTTT

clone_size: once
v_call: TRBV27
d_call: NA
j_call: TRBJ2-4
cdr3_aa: CASSPVSRGGRAKSIQYF
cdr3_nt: TGTGCCAGCAGTCCAGTTAGCAGGGGAGGTAGGGCCAAAAGCATTCAGTACTTC

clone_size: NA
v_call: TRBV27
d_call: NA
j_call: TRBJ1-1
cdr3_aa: CASSKGGPTEAFF
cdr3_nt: TGTGCCAGCAGTAAGGGGGGTCCCACTGAAGCTTTCTTT

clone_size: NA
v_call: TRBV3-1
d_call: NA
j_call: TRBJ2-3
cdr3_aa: CASSQAPLQPDTQYF
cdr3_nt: TGTGCCAGCAGCCAAGCCCCCCTCCAGCCGGATACGCAGTATTTT

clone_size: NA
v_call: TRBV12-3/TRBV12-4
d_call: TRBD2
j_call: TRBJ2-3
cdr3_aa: CASTIAGVDTDTQYF
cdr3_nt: TGTGCCAGCACTATAGCGGGGGTTGACACAGATACGCAGTATTTT

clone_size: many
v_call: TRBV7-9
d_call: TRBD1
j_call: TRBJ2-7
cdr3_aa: CASSLETGGDEQYF
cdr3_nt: TGTGCCAGCAGCTTAGAGACAGGGGGCGACGAGCAGTACTTC

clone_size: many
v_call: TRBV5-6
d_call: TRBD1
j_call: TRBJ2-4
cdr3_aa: CASSLGVRDSMDIQYF
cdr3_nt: TGTGCCAGCAGCTTGGGGGTTCGGGACAGCATGGACATTCAGTACTTC

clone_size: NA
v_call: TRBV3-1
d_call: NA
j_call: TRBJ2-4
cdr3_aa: CASSPDVPEWAKNIQYF
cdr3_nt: TGTGCCAGCAGCCCCGACGTACCAGAATGGGCCAAAAACATTCAGTACTTC

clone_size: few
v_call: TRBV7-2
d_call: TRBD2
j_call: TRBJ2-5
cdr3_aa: CASSLRAGGPQETQYF
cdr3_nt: TGTGCCAGCAGCTTGAGGGCGGGGGGGCCCCAAGAGACCCAGTACTTC

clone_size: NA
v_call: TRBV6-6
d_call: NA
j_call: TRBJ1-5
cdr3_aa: CATKNRDPNQPQHF
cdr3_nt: TGTGCCACCAAGAACAGGGACCCCAATCAGCCCCAGCATTTT

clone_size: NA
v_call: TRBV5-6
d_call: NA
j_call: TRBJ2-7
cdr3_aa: CASSLALDSPTTYEQYF
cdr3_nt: TGTGCCAGCAGCTTGGCTTTGGACAGCCCTACGACCTACGAGCAGTACTTC

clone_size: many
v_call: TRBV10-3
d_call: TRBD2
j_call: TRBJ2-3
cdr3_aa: CAISGGGSPTDTQYF
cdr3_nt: TGTGCCATCAGTGGGGGCGGGAGTCCCACAGATACGCAGTATTTT

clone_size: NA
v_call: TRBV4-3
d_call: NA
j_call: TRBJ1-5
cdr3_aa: CASSQDRGSPQHF
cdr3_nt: TGCGCCAGCAGCCAAGATAGGGGATCGCCCCAGCATTTT